This T cell receptor beta chain was found in a study of human T cells and chemical hapten exposure. As to time point: patch test 2, 6 weeks after DPC sensitization. As for treatment: therapeutic diphenylcyclopropenone sensitization with weekly scalp DPC. From germline, CDR1 is MNHEY and CDR2 SVGEGT. V shed 2 bases and J shed 5 bases, with 16 bases lying between them. This CDR3 region has 16 residues. Note on this clonotype: No antigen is known for it.

Regarding the study as a whole: With regard to DPC sensitization, TCRs above 1 in 1000 frequency did not change.

As processed by the authors: Counts of TCRs in each sample centred on a median of around 96,000 and extended from approximately 20,000 to 700,000. TCRdb re-called the RACE reads with MiXCR, one entry per CDR3 protein. TCRdb's processing, not the authors' own work, is the source of the V and J calls. The table shows roughly 100,000 distinct CDR3 sequences, with 9% to 9.5% occurring only once. The receptor comes from a woman in her thirties or forties with alopecia areata. Some clones in this sample may be carry-over from other donors' samples. The chain combines TRBV6-2 or TRBV6-3 with TRBJ1-5; D unclear. This specimen consisted of whole blood, obtained in connection with sensitization to the hapten diphenylcyclopropenone (DPC). The CDR3 reads CASSYAPSARDQPQHF. Here the CDR3 DNA reads TGTGCCAGCAGTTACGCTCCAAGTGCCCGAGATCAGCCCCAGCATTTT.